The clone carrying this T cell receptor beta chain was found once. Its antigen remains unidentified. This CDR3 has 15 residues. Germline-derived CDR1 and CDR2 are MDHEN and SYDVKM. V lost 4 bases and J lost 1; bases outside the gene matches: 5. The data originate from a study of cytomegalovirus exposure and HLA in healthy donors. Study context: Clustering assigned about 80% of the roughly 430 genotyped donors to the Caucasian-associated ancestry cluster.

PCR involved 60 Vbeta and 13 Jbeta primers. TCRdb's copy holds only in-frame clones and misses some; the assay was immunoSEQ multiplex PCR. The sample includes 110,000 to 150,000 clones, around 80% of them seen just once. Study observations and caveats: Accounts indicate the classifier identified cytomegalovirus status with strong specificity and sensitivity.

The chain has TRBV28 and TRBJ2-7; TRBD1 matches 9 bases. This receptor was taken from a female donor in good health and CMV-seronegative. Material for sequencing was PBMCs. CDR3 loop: CASSSPGTGSYEQYF. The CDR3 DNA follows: TGTGCCAGCAGTTCACCCGGGACAGGGTCCTACGAGCAGTACTTC.